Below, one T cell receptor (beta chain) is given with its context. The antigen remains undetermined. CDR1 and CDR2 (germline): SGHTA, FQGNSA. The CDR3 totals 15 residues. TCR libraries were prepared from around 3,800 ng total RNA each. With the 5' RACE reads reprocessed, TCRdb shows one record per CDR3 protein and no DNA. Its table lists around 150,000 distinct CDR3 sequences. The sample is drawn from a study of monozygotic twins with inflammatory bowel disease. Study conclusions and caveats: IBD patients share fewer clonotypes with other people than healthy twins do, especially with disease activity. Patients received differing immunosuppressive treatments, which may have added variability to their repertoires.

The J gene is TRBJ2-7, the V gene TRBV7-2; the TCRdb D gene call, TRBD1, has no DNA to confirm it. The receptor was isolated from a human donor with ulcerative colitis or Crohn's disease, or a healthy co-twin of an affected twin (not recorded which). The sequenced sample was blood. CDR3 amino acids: CASSLQGARGYEQYF. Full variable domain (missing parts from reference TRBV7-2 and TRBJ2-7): GAGVSQSPSNKVTEKGKDVELRCDPISGHTALYWYRQSLGQGLEFLIYFQGNSAPDKSGLPSDRFSAERTGGSVSTLTIQRTQQEDSAVYLCASSLQGARGYEQYFGPGTRLTVT.